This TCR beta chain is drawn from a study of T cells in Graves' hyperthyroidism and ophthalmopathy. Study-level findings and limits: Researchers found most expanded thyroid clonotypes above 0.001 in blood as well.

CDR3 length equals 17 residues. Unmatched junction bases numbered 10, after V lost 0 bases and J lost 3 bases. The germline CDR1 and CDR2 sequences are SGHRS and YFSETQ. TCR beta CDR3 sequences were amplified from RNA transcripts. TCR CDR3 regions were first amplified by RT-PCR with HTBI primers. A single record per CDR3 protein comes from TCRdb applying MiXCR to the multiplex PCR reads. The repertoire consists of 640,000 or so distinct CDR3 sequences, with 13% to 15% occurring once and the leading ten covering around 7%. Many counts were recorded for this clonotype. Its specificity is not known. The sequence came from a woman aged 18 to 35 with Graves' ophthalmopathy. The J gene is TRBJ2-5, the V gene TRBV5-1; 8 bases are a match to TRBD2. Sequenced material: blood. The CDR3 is CASSLGIAGNREETQYF. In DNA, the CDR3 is TGCGCCAGCAGCTTGGGGATAGCGGGAAATAGGGAAGAGACCCAGTACTTC.